Sequencing of this TCR beta chain was carried out in a study of T-cell memory formation after mild COVID-19. Each CDR3 protein is one row after TCRdb ran MiXCR on the 5' RACE reads. Of around 400,000 distinct CDR3 sequences listed, less than 25% were seen once; the top ten hold roughly 8.9%. This clonotype was counted a few times. Its cognate antigen is unknown. Points from the study as a whole: The second-wave clones peaking on day 37 were not confirmed as SARS-CoV-2-specific.

With 7 bases clipped from V and 3 bases from J, the junction kept 8 bases outside the gene matches. Germline assignment: CDR1 MNHEY and CDR2 SMNVEV (reference sequence). The CDR3 length is 15 residues. The sequencing input was PBMCs or a T cell subset sorted from them (not recorded which). This receptor was taken from an adult woman who had mild COVID-19 (a few samples of this study predate the infection). Cell type and time point are not known. The chain uses TRBV27 and TRBJ1-1; 10 nucleotides line up with TRBD1. CDR3 residues: CASNPLGTGDTEAFF. The CDR3 DNA reads TGTGCCAGCAATCCTCTAGGGACAGGGGACACTGAAGCTTTCTTT.